These 19 T cell receptor beta chains share one sample of origin, sequenced in a study of glioma-infiltrating T cells. TCR alpha and beta CDR3 regions were amplified from RNA using iRepertoire nested multiplex PCR. Each CDR3 protein is one row after TCRdb ran MiXCR on the multiplex PCR reads. Of some 100,000 distinct CDR3 sequences in the sample, approximately 26% are singletons; the top ten hold 35%. The sample was glioma tissue, nonneoplastic brain tissue, or PBMCs (not recorded which). These receptors all come from a human donor with low-grade glioma or glioblastoma, undergoing nonglioma brain surgery, or in good health (not recorded which).

The chain links TRBV6-1 to TRBJ2-1, with D perhaps matching TRBD2 (5 bases). CDR3 length: 12 amino acids. The germline V gene encodes CDR1 MNHNS and CDR2 SASEGT. V lost 7 bases and J 4 bases, leaving 8 bases between the germline ends. CDR3 sequence (DNA): TGTGCCAGCATCCGGGGATACAATGAGCAGTTCTTC. The encoded protein is CASIRGYNEQFF.

About this clonotype itself: One base away lies a much larger clone, so this may be a sequencing read error. This chain connects TRBV3-1 to TRBJ1-1, with D maybe TRBD1 (6 bases). This CDR3 has 15 amino acids. Germline CDR1 is LGHDT and CDR2 is YNNKEL (reference sequence). The V end was cut by 2 bases, the J end by 6 bases, with 16 bases between. CDR3 sequence (DNA): TGTGCCAGCAGCCAAAGCGGGACATGGGAAGCTGAAGCTTTCTTT. Translating it yields CASSQSGTWEAEAFF.

This clonotype was seen a handful of times. J is TRBJ1-3 and V is TRBV29-1; possible D gene TRBD1, 6 bases. V was cut by 6 bases and J by 0 bases, with 27 bases left in between. The CDR3 consists of 19 residues. Germline V gives CDR1 SQVTM, CDR2 ANQGSEA. The CDR3 region is CSVRSGGTARDNSGNTIYF. CDR3 DNA: TGCAGCGTCAGATCAGGCGGTACCGCTCGGGACAACTCTGGAAACACCATATATTTT.

This clonotype was seen many times. The rearrangement joins TRBV6-1 to TRBJ2-7; 10 nucleotides agree with TRBD2. Per germline, CDR1 MNHNS and CDR2 SASEGT. J lost 5 bases, V lost 6 bases, and 13 bases had no gene match. This CDR3 has 16 residues. CDR3 region: CASSVGLAIRVNEQYF. CDR3 sequence (DNA): TGTGCCAGCAGCGTGGGACTAGCGATCCGCGTGAACGAGCAGTACTTC.

The sample holds many counts of this clonotype. The chain combines TRBV7-9 with TRBJ1-2, with unresolved D. The germline V gene has CDR1 SEHNR and CDR2 FQNEAQ (reference sequence). V gave up 4 bases and J gave up 4 bases, with 16 bases separating them. The CDR3 covers 15 residues. CDR3 nucleotide sequence: TGTGCCAGCAGCTGGACGGTAGGCGCCCTCTATGGCTACACCTTC. It is translated as CASSWTVGALYGYTF.

This clonotype was picked up many times. The rearrangement joins TRBV14 to TRBJ1-6; possible D gene TRBD1, 5 bases. The CDR3 runs 14 residues. Germline values: CDR1 SGHDN, CDR2 FVKESK. Trimming cost V 3 bases and J 9 bases, with 12 bases left between them. CDR3 loop: CASSHRQRPSPLHF. The CDR3 bases are TGTGCCAGCAGCCATCGACAGAGACCTTCACCCCTCCACTTT.

This clonotype was seen at least ten times. The V and J genes are TRBV20-1 and TRBJ2-7, with a tentative D call TRBD1 (5 bases). V was cut by 2 bases and J by 3 bases, with 11 bases left in between. The germline gives CDR1 DFQATT, CDR2 SNEGSKA (reference sequence). The CDR3 extends over 13 amino acids. This CDR3 reads CSARPDIYYEQYF. The CDR3 bases are TGCAGTGCTAGACCGGACATTTACTACGAGCAGTACTTC.

This chain uses TRBV19 with TRBJ2-2, with D unclear. This CDR3 spans 12 amino acids. CDR1 is LNHDA, CDR2 SQIVND, per germline (reference sequence). V was clipped by 7 bases and J by 4 bases, with 7 bases between them. The CDR3: CASTLATGELFF. CDR3 DNA sequence: TGTGCCAGTACCTTGGCCACCGGGGAGCTGTTTTTT.

On this clonotype: The junction departs from the called germline gene at one end, perhaps through a read error. The chain couples TRBV27 to TRBJ1-1; maybe TRBD1 (5 bases). The CDR3 totals 15 residues. Germline V CDR1 and CDR2: MNHEY, SMNVEV (reference sequence). The CDR3 DNA reads as TGTGCCAGCAGTATTCGGGGGGAGGGCGGCACTGTAGCTTACTTT. Its protein product is CASSIRGEGGTVAYF.

The chain has TRBV20-1 and TRBJ2-1; 13 bases match TRBD2. CDR1 and CDR2 from the germline V gene are DFQATT and SNEGSKA (reference sequence). CDR3 length: 17 amino acids. Germline trimming cut 3 bases from V and 2 bases from J; bases unmatched to any gene: 7. The chain's CDR3 is CSASTSGGAGTYNEQFF. In DNA, the CDR3 is TGCAGTGCTAGTACTAGCGGGGGGGCGGGGACCTACAATGAGCAGTTCTTC.

Worth noting for this clonotype: The CDR3 end shows no conserved phenylalanine or tryptophan, and so a read error is likely. J is TRBJ2-7 and V is TRBV4-1; TRBD2 agrees at 9 bases. With 0 bases clipped from V and 6 bases from J, the junction kept 6 bases outside the gene matches. The length of the CDR3 is 15 residues. Germline V gene lookup returns CDR1 MGHRA and CDR2 YSYEKL. The CDR3 DNA is TGCGCCAGCAGCCAAGAAAGACTAGCGGCGGGCGAGCAGTACCTC. Protein sequence: CASSQERLAAGEQYL.

This clonotype was seen just once. The rearrangement uses TRBV3-1 and TRBJ2-5; TRBD1 might be the D (6 bases). This CDR3 contains 14 residues. Between the trimmed V and J ends, which lost 2 bases and 2 bases, there was a span of 9 bases. Germline CDR1 LGHDT, CDR2 YNNKEL (reference sequence). The chain's CDR3 is CASSQSTGQETQYF. The CDR3 DNA sequence: TGTGCCAGCAGCCAAAGTACAGGGCAAGAGACCCAGTACTTC.

This clonotype was detected ten times or more. The V and J genes are TRBV20-1 and TRBJ1-2; D gene unclear. The CDR3 has 14 residues. The germline CDR1 and CDR2 sequences are DFQATT and SNEGSKA (reference sequence). Trimming removed 1 base at V and 2 bases at J, with 11 bases between. The CDR3, as DNA: TGCAGTGCTAGAGTTGGCAGTGGGAACTATGGCTACACCTTC. This encodes CSARVGSGNYGYTF.

This clonotype was seen at least ten times. The genes are TRBV6-5 and TRBJ2-7; unclear D gene. Trimming took off 0 bases at V and 5 bases at J, with 14 bases between the two ends. The CDR3 loop spans 15 amino acids. Germline CDR1 and CDR2: MNHEY and SVGAGI. CDR3 region: CASSYSDPTSDEQYF. CDR3 nucleotide sequence: TGTGCCAGCAGTTACTCGGACCCAACGTCCGACGAGCAGTACTTC.

This clonotype was counted many times. The rearrangement uses TRBV6-4 and TRBJ2-1; D is perhaps TRBD2 (6 bases). Germline lookup yields CDR1 MRHNA and CDR2 SNTAGT. Trimming took off 0 bases at V and 3 bases at J, with 9 bases between the two ends. This CDR3 is 15 amino acids long. CDR3 nucleotide sequence: TGTGCCAGCAGTGACTCTTGGACTAACTACAATGAGCAGTTCTTC. This codes for CASSDSWTNYNEQFF.

Ten or more counts support this clonotype. This chain uses TRBV27 with TRBJ1-5; D call uncertain. This CDR3 has 15 residues. Germline values: CDR1 MNHEY, CDR2 SMNVEV (reference sequence). The germline V and J ends were trimmed by 3 bases and 1 base, with 10 bases remaining between them. This CDR3 is CASSFGVSSNQPQHF. The CDR3 region has the DNA TGTGCCAGCAGTTTCGGGGTATCGAGCAATCAGCCCCAGCATTTT.

A remark on this clonotype: A much larger clone differs by one base, so this may be a read error. V usage is TRBV7-9 and J usage is TRBJ2-7; 11 bases are shared with TRBD2. The V gene's germline CDR1 is SEHNR and CDR2 FQNEAQ (reference sequence). V shed 1 base and J 6 bases; nucleotides not matched to a gene: 8. This CDR3 is 16 amino acids long. CDR3 loop: CASSLELAGEMCEQYF. Here the CDR3 DNA reads TGTGCCAGCAGCTTAGAACTAGCGGGAGAGATGTGCGAGCAGTACTTC. Full variable domain (rest looked up from reference TRBV7-9 and TRBJ2-7): DTGVSQNPRHKITKRGQNVTFRCDPISEHNRLYWYRQTLGQGPEFLTYFQNEAQLEKSRLLSDRFSAERPKGSFSTLEIQRTEQGDSAMYLCASSLELAGEMCEQYFGPGTRLTVT.

This clonotype was seen only a few times. This chain connects TRBV29-1 to TRBJ1-2; D not resolved. The CDR3 sequence is 12 residues long. Per germline, CDR1 SQVTM and CDR2 ANQGSEA. With 7 bases removed from V and 4 bases from J, the gap between germline ends came to 13 bases. For the CDR3, the DNA is TGCAGCGGGGCGGAGGGCTTCTATGGCTACACCTTC. This sequence encodes CSGAEGFYGYTF. Using reference TRBV29-1 and TRBJ1-2 for the parts outside the CDR3, the full variable domain is SAVISQKPSRDICQRGTSLTIQCQVDSQVTMMFWYRQQPGQSLTLIATANQGSEATYESGFVIDKFPISRPNLTFSTLTVSNMSPEDSSIYLCSGAEGFYGYTFGSGTRLTVV.

There are many counts of this clonotype. This rearrangement joins TRBV6-2 or TRBV6-3 to TRBJ2-3; 13 nucleotides match TRBD2. Germline V gene lookup returns CDR1 MNHEY and CDR2 SVGEGT. The V and J ends lost 6 bases and 6 bases, in that order; junction bases with no gene match: 12. The CDR3 is 17 residues long. The CDR3 nucleotides read TGTGCCAGCAGCCTAAGCCTACTAGCGGGAGGGCCGGATACGCAGTATTTT. This sequence encodes CASSLSLLAGGPDTQYF.